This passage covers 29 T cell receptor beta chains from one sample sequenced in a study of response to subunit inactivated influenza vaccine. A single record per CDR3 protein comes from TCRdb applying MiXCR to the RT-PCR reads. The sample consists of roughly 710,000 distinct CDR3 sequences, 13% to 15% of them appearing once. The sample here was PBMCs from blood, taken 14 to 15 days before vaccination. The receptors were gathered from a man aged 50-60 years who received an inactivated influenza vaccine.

The CDR3 protein is CASRPPGQPYGYTF. CDR3 bases: TGTGCCAGTAGACCTCCTGGACAGCCCTATGGCTACACCTTC. This rearrangement joins TRBV19 to TRBJ1-2; tentative D call: TRBD1 (6 bases). Trimming removed 6 bases from V and 4 bases from J, with 15 bases in between. CDR1 is LNHDA and CDR2 is SQIVND in the germline V gene (reference sequence). The CDR3 extends over 14 amino acids.

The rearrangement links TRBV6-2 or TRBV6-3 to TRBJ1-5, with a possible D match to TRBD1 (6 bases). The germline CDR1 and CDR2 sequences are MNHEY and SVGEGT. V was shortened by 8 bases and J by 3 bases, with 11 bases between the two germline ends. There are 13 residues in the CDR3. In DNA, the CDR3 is TGTGCCAGCTCCAGGGGAATCAATCAGCCCCAGCATTTT. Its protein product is CASSRGINQPQHF.

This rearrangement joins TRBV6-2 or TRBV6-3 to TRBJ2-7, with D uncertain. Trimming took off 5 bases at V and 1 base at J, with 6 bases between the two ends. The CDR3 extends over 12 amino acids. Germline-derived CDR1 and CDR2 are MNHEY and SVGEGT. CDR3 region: CASSGRSYEQYF. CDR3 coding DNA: TGTGCCAGCAGTGGCAGGTCCTACGAGCAGTACTTC.

The CDR3 region has the DNA TGTGCCAGCAGCGACGGGTACAGGGGGCGAGGATCACCCCTCCACTTT. This encodes CASSDGYRGRGSPLHF. The rearrangement links TRBV9 to TRBJ1-6; 9 positions match TRBD1. The junction had 11 bases not matched to a gene; V was cut back by 3 bases and J by 10 bases. This CDR3 spans 16 amino acids. The germline gives CDR1 SGDLS, CDR2 YYNGEE.

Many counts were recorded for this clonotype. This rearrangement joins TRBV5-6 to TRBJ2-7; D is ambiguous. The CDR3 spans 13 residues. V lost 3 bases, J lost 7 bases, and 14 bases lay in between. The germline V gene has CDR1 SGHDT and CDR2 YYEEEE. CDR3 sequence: CASSSSLGQEQYF. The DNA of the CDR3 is TGTGCCAGCAGCTCGAGTCTTGGGCAGGAGCAGTACTTC.

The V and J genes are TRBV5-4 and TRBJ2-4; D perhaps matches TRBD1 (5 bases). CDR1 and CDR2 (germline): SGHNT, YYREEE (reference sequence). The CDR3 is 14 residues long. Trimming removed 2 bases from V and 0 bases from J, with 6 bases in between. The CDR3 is CASSFQGAKNIQYF. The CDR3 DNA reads TGTGCCAGCAGCTTTCAGGGAGCCAAAAACATTCAGTACTTC.

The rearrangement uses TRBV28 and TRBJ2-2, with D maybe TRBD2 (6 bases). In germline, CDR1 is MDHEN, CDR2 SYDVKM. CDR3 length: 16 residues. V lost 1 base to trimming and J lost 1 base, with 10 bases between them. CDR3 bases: TGTGCCAGCAGTTTATTCGCAGCGGGGAACACCGGGGAGCTGTTTTTT. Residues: CASSLFAAGNTGELFF. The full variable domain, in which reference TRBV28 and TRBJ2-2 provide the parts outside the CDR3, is DVKVTQSSRYLVKRTGEKVFLECVQDMDHENMFWYRQDPGLGLRLIYFSYDVKMKEKGDIPEGYSVSREKKERFSLILESASTNQTSMYLCASSLFAAGNTGELFFGEGSRLTVL.

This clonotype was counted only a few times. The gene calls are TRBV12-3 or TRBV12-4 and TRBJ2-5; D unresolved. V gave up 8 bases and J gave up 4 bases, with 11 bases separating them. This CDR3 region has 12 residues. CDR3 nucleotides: TGTGCCAGCGGTCGGCGGCCAGAGACCCAGTACTTC. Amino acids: CASGRRPETQYF.

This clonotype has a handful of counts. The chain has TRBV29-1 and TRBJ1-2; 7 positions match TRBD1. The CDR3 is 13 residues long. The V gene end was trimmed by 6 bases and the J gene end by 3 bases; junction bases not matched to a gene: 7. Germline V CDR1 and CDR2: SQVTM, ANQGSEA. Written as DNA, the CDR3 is TGCAGCGTGCGGGGACAGCCTTACTATGGCTACACCTTC. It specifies CSVRGQPYYGYTF.

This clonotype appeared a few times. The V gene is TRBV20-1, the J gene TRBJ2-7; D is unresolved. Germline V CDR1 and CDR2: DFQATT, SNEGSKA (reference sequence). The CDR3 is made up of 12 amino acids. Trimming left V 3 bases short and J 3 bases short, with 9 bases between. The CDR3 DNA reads TGCAGTGCTAGCTTCGACCTCTACGAGCAGTACTTC. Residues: CSASFDLYEQYF.

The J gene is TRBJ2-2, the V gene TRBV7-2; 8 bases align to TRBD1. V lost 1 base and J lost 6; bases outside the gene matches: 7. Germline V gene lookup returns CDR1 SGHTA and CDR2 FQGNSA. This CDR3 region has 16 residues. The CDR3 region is CASSLEAGGSSGELFF. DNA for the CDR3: TGTGCCAGCAGCTTAGAGGCAGGGGGCTCGTCCGGGGAGCTGTTTTTT.

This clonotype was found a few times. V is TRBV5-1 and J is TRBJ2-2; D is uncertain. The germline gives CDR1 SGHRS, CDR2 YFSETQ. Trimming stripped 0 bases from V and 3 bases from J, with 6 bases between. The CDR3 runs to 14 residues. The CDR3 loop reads CASSLVLDTGELFF. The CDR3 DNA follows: TGCGCCAGCAGCTTGGTTTTGGACACCGGGGAGCTGTTTTTT.

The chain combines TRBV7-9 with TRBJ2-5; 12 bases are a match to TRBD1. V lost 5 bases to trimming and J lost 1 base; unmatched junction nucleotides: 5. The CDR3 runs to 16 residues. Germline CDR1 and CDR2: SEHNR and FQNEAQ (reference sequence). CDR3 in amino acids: CASSPGTGGRQETQYF. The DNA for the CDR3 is TGTGCCAGCAGCCCTGGGACAGGGGGCCGCCAAGAGACCCAGTACTTC. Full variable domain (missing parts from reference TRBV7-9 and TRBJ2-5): DTGVSQNPRHKITKRGQNVTFRCDPISEHNRLYWYRQTLGQGPEFLTYFQNEAQLEKSRLLSDRFSAERPKGSFSTLEIQRTEQGDSAMYLCASSPGTGGRQETQYFGPGTRLLVL.

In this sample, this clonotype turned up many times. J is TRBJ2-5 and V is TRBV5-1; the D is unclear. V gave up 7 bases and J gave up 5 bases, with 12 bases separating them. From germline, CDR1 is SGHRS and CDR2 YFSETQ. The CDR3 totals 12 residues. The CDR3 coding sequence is TGCGCCAGCTCCAAAGTGAGGGAGACCCAGTACTTC. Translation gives CASSKVRETQYF.

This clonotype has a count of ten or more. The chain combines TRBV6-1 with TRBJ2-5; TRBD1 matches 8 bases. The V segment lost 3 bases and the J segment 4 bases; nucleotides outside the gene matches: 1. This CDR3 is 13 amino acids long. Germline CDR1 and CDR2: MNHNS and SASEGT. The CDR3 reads CASSDRGRETQYF. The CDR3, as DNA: TGTGCCAGCAGTGACAGGGGGCGAGAGACCCAGTACTTC.

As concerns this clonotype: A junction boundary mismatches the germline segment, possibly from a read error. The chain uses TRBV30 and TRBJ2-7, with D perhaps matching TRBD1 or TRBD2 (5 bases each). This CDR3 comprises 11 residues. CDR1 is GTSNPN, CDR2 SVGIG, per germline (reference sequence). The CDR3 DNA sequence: TGTGCCTGGGCCCGGGACGTAGTTTTGCACTTC. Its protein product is CAWARDVVLHF.

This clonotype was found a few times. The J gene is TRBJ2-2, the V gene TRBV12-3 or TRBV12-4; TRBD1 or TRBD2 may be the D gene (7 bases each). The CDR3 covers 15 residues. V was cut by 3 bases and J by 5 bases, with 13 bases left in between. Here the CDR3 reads CASSFSGGGTGELFF. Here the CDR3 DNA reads TGTGCCAGCAGTTTCTCAGGGGGGGGAACCGGGGAGCTGTTTTTT.

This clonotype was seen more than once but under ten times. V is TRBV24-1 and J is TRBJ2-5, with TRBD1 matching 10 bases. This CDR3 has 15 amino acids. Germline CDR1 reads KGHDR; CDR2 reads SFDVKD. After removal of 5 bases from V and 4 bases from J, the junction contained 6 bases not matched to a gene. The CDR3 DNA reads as TGTGCCACCAGTGCTACGGGACAGGGGAGAGAGACCCAGTACTTC. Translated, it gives CATSATGQGRETQYF.

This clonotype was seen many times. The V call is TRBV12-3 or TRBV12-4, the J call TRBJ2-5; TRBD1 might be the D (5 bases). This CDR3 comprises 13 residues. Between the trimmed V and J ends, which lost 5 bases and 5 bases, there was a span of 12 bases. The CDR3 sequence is CASSQGPWETQYF. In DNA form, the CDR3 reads TGTGCCAGCAGTCAGGGCCCCTGGGAGACCCAGTACTTC.

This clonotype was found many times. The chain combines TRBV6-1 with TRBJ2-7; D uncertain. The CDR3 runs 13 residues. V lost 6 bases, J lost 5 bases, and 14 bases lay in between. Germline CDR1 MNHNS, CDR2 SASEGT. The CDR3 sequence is CASSLSLAHEQYF. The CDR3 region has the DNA TGTGCCAGCAGCCTCTCTCTTGCCCACGAGCAGTACTTC.

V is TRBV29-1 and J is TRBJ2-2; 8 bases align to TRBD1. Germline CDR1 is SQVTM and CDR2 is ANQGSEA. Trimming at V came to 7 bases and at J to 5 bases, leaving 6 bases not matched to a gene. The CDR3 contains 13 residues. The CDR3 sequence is CSAGQGRTGELFF. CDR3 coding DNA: TGCAGCGCTGGACAGGGTCGAACCGGGGAGCTGTTTTTT.

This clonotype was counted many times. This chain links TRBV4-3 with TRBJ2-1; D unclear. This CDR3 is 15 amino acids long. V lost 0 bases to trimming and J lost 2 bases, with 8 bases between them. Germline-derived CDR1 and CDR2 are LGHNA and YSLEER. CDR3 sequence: CASSQEYQAYNEQFF. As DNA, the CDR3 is TGCGCCAGCAGCCAAGAATACCAGGCCTACAATGAGCAGTTCTTC.

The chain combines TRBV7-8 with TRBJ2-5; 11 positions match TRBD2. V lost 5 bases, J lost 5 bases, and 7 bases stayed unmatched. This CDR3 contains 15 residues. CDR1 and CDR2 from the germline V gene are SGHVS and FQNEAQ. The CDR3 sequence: CASSPGLAVPETQYF. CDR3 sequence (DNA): TGTGCCAGCAGCCCGGGACTAGCGGTTCCTGAGACCCAGTACTTC.

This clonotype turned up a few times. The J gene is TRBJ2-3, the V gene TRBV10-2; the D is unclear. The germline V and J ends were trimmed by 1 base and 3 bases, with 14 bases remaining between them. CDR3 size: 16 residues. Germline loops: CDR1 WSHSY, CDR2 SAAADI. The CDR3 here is CASSEYQSLVTDTQYF. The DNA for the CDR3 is TGCGCCAGCAGTGAGTACCAGAGCCTTGTGACAGATACGCAGTATTTT.

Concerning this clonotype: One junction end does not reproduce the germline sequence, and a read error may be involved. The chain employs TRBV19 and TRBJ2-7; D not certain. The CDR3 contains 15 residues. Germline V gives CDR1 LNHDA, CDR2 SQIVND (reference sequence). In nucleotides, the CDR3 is TGTGCCAGTAGTGTAGACTCCGGCGGCTCCTACGAGCAGTACTTC. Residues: CASSVDSGGSYEQYF.

CDR3 DNA: TGTGCCAGCAGTCCCCTGCGGGAAGGGCGAAAGACCCAGTACTTC. Its translation is CASSPLREGRKTQYF. This chain links TRBV28 with TRBJ2-5, with TRBD2 as a possible D gene (6 bases). Looked up from germline, CDR1 is MDHEN and CDR2 is SYDVKM. Trimming shortened V by 5 bases and J by 6 bases, and 19 bases separated the two germline ends. The CDR3 contains 15 residues.

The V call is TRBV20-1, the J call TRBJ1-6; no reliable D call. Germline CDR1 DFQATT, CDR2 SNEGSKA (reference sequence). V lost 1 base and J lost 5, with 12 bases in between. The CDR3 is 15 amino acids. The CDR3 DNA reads TGCAGTGCTAGAGTACCGGGCGAGAATAATTCACCCCTCCACTTT. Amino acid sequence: CSARVPGENNSPLHF.

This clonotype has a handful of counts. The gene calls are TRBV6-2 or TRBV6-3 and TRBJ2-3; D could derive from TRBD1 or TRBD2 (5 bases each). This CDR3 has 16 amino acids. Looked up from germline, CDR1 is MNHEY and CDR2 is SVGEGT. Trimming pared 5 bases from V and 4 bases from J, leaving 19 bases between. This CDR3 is CASSTHRTTSSDTQYF. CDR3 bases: TGTGCCAGCAGTACCCACCGGACAACTAGTTCAGATACGCAGTATTTT.

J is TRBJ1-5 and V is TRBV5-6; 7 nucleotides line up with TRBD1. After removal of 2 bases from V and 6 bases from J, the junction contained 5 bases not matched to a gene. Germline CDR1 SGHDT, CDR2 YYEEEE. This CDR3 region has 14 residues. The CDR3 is CASSFRDSFQPQHF. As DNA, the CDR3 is TGTGCCAGCAGCTTCCGGGACAGTTTTCAGCCCCAGCATTTT.